The following is a TCR beta chain sequence with its context. Its matching antigen is unknown. This specimen belongs to a study of long-term antiretroviral therapy in people with HIV. The immunoSEQ assay was v3.0, run at survey level. Only in-frame clones appear in the TCRdb table, and some are missing; sequencing was by immunoSEQ multiplex PCR. The data show more than 11,000 clones, 77% seen once. Points from the study as a whole: Blood draws took place between about 2004 and 2018 and possibly involved older ART regimens. HIV repertoires spanned tighter CDR3 length ranges than controls did.

The specimen comprised unsorted PBMCs, sampled 1.3 years before starting antiretroviral therapy. This sequence was found in a man aged 35 to 55 with HIV.

CDR3 DNA sequence: TGTGCCAGCAGCCCCCGGACTGAAGCTTTCTTT. Amino acids: CASSPRTEAFF. The chain joins TRBV13 to TRBJ1-1; no firm D call. This CDR3 spans 11 amino acids. Germline CDR1 is PRHDT and CDR2 is FYEKMQ (reference sequence). V shed 5 bases and J shed 5 bases, with 6 bases lying between them.